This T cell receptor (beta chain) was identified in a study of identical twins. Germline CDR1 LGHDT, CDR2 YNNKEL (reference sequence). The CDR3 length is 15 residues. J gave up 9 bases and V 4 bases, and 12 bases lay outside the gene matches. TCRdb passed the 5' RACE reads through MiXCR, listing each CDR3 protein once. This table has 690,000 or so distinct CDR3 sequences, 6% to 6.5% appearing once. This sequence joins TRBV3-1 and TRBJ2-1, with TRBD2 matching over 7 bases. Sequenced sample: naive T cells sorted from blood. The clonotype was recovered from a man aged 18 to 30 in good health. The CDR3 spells CASSLRTSQVAEQFF. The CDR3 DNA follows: TGTGCCAGCAGCCTGCGGACTAGTCAGGTCGCTGAGCAGTTCTTC.